The 16 T cell receptor beta chains presented below share a single source sample, sequenced in a study of control samples from healthy donors and cancer patients. Assay: immunoSEQ multiplex PCR; the TCRdb copy retains only in-frame clones and omits some. Among some 140,000 clones listed, approximately 89% were seen once. Input material: PBMCs. These receptors were collected from a man in his forties or fifties with head and neck cancer.

V is TRBV5-4 and J is TRBJ1-6, with TRBD1 matching 9 bases. The junction had 9 bases not matched to a gene; V was cut back by 3 bases and J by 8 bases. Germline V CDR1 and CDR2: SGHNT, YYREEE (reference sequence). The CDR3 consists of 16 residues. In DNA, the CDR3 is TGTGCCAGCAGCTCCGAATTACAGGGGGCGTATTCACCCCTCCACTTT. It is translated as CASSSELQGAYSPLHF.

CDR3 sequence: CASSLGPQGVEQYF. CDR3 coding DNA: TGTGCCAGCAGTTTAGGACCCCAGGGGGTGGAGCAGTACTTC. The chain uses TRBV27 and TRBJ2-7, with 7 nucleotides matching TRBD1. This CDR3 has 14 amino acids. Germline loops: CDR1 MNHEY, CDR2 SMNVEV (reference sequence). Trimming removed 2 bases from V and 7 bases from J; junction bases left unmatched: 8.

J is TRBJ1-2 and V is TRBV6-6; no clear D. The germline V gene has CDR1 MNHNY and CDR2 SVGAGI (reference sequence). This CDR3 has 12 residues. Trimming took off 0 bases at V and 8 bases at J, with 7 bases between the two ends. The CDR3 DNA is TGTGCCAGCAGTTACTCGAGCGGGGGCTACACCTTC. It is translated as CASSYSSGGYTF.

The chain carries TRBV29-1 and TRBJ2-1; 7 nucleotides match TRBD1. The V gene end was trimmed by 5 bases and the J gene end by 5 bases; junction bases not matched to a gene: 6. Per the germline V gene, CDR1 is SQVTM and CDR2 is ANQGSEA. The CDR3 consists of 13 residues. CDR3 protein: CSVNRDSNNEQFF. The CDR3, as DNA: TGCAGCGTTAACCGGGACAGTAACAATGAGCAGTTCTTC.

The chain joins TRBV5-1 to TRBJ2-3; 8 nucleotides line up with TRBD2. V trimming: 2 bases; J trimming: 0 bases; junction bases outside the gene matches: 5. CDR1 and CDR2 from the germline V gene are SGHRS and YFSETQ. The CDR3 is 16 amino acids. CDR3 DNA sequence: TGCGCCAGCAGCTTCCCGGGGGGGCCGAGCACAGATACGCAGTATTTT. This gives the protein CASSFPGGPSTDTQYF.

The chain recombines TRBV29-1 with TRBJ2-1; no firm D call. This CDR3 comprises 12 residues. Per the germline V gene, CDR1 is SQVTM and CDR2 is ANQGSEA. The DNA for the CDR3 is TGCAGTGCTGAGAGCTCCTACAATGAGCAGTTCTTC. It translates to CSAESSYNEQFF.

V gene TRBV4-2 combines with J gene TRBJ1-2; D is perhaps TRBD1 (6 bases). Germline lookup yields CDR1 LGHNA and CDR2 YNFKEQ. The CDR3 contains 16 residues. V lost 0 bases to trimming and J lost 4 bases, with 15 bases between them. CDR3 bases: TGTGCCAGCAGCCAAGAGAGTACAGGGTTGGGCTATGGCTACACCTTC. Encoded protein: CASSQESTGLGYGYTF.

The rearrangement joins TRBV7-2 to TRBJ2-7; possible D gene TRBD2, 5 bases. The V gene's germline CDR1 is SGHTA and CDR2 FQGNSA. The CDR3 covers 13 residues. The V gene lost 3 bases and the J gene lost 2 bases, with 8 bases spanning the gap. CDR3 DNA: TGTGCCAGCAGCTTGTCGGGAACCTACGAGCAGTACTTC. Residues: CASSLSGTYEQYF.

The chain has TRBV3-1 (or the pseudogene TRBV3-2) and TRBJ2-1; D might be TRBD1 or TRBD2, each matching 6 bases. The CDR3 loop spans 16 amino acids. CDR1 is LGHDT and CDR2 is YNNKEL in the germline V gene (reference sequence). Trimming pared 2 bases from V and 5 bases from J, leaving 16 bases between. DNA for the CDR3: TGTGCCAGCAGCCAACCTACACGGGGGCCGAACAATGAGCAGTTCTTC. Protein sequence: CASSQPTRGPNNEQFF.

This chain links TRBV5-1 with TRBJ2-1, with D possibly called TRBD1 or TRBD2 (6 bases each). CDR1 is SGHRS, CDR2 YFSETQ, per germline. The ends were cut back, 3 bases at V and 6 bases at J, with 16 bases in the middle. This CDR3 is 15 amino acids long. CDR3 sequence: CASSSGGTAFNEQFF. The DNA of the CDR3 is TGCGCCAGCAGCTCCGGGGGCACCGCGTTCAATGAGCAGTTCTTC.

This clone was seen a single time. V gene TRBV4-1 combines with J gene TRBJ2-7; D ambiguous. Germline lookup yields CDR1 MGHRA and CDR2 YSYEKL. V was pared by 1 base and J by 0 bases, with 10 bases between. This CDR3 is 15 amino acids long. CDR3 DNA: TGCGCCAGCAGCCAAGTTGAGGCCAACTCCTACGAGCAGTACTTC. Protein: CASSQVEANSYEQYF.

This sequence joins TRBV19 and TRBJ2-5, with D maybe TRBD2 (6 bases). The CDR3 loop spans 12 amino acids. V was cut by 8 bases and J by 0 bases, with 7 bases left in between. The germline V gene encodes CDR1 LNHDA and CDR2 SQIVND (reference sequence). CDR3: CASGDYQETQYF. In DNA, the CDR3 is TGTGCCAGTGGGGACTACCAAGAGACCCAGTACTTC. The full variable domain, with the rest looked up from reference TRBV19 and TRBJ2-5, is DGGITQSPKYLFRKEGQNVTLSCEQNLNHDAMYWYRQDPGQGLRLIYYSQIVNDFQKGDIAEGYSVSREKKESFPLTVTSAQKNPTAFYLCASGDYQETQYFGPGTRLLVL.

This clone was picked up one time. CDR3 loop: CASSLGRDRRQAPQFF. The CDR3 nucleotides are TGTGCCAGCAGCTTAGGTAGGGACAGGCGTCAGGCTCCGCAGTTCTTC. The genes are TRBV7-9 and TRBJ2-1; the match to TRBD1 covers 8 bases. V lost 1 base to trimming and J lost 12 bases; unmatched junction nucleotides: 14. The length of the CDR3 is 16 residues. CDR1 and CDR2 (germline): SEHNR, FQNEAQ (reference sequence).

CDR3 sequence reads: CASLQQYF. The CDR3 DNA sequence: TGTGCCAGCCTCCAGCAGTACTTC. V gene TRBV27 combines with J gene TRBJ2-7, with D hard to call. CDR1 and CDR2 from the germline V gene are MNHEY and SMNVEV (reference sequence). V lost 8 bases, J lost 8 bases, and 4 bases lay in between. The CDR3 has 8 amino acids.

The rearrangement uses TRBV27 and TRBJ2-7; 7 bases agree with TRBD1. Germline V gene lookup returns CDR1 MNHEY and CDR2 SMNVEV (reference sequence). CDR3 length: 13 amino acids. Trimming removed 5 bases from V and 4 bases from J; junction bases left unmatched: 5. This CDR3 is CASSGDRRYEQYF. The CDR3 DNA is TGTGCCAGCAGTGGGGACAGACGATACGAGCAGTACTTC.

The chain recombines TRBV7-9 with TRBJ2-2; tentatively, D is TRBD2 (6 bases). The CDR3 extends over 15 amino acids. V was trimmed by 2 bases and J by 5 bases, leaving 12 bases between them. Germline V lookup: CDR1 SEHNR, CDR2 FQNEAQ (reference sequence). The CDR3 DNA reads as TGTGCCAGCAGCTTAATCAAGGAGGGGACCGGGGAGCTGTTTTTT. Translation gives CASSLIKEGTGELFF.